This T cell receptor (beta chain) was recorded in a study of blood T cell repertoires in COVID-19. Overall study context: The United States, Italy and Spain supplied acute and convalescent COVID-19 samples. From T cells, B-cell-depleted T cells, or PBMCs came the material, which was cDNA or gDNA.

Per the original methods: Reference gene primers were amplified, and this amplification served to estimate nucleated cell counts. TCRdb keeps only in-frame clones here, not all; method: immunoSEQ multiplex PCR. From that table come the V and J calls and clone size; the DNA was used to work out D and trimming. The repertoire holds roughly 120,000 clones, with 85% as singletons. Germline CDR1 reads SGHRS; CDR2 reads YFSETQ. The V end lost 4 bases, the J end lost 1 base, and 14 bases lay between the germline ends. The CDR3 sequence is 15 residues long. At least ten counts were recorded for this clone. Sample: peripheral blood. The gene calls are TRBV5-1 and TRBJ2-5, with D maybe TRBD2 (7 bases). The source of this sequence is a woman aged 60-75 years with COVID-19, enrolled during active disease. The CDR3: CASSPWRGPQETQYF. CDR3 sequence (DNA): TGCGCCAGCAGCCCCTGGCGGGGGCCCCAAGAGACCCAGTACTTC.